This T cell receptor beta chain was found in a study of blood T cell repertoires in COVID-19. At the level of the study: COVID-19 samples collected from the United States, Italy and Spain covered acute and convalescent phases. T cells, B-cell-depleted T cells, or PBMCs provided the cDNA or gDNA that served as material.

This CDR3 has 14 amino acids. The trim removed 4 bases at V and 5 bases at J, leaving 6 bases unmatched. Germline-derived CDR1 and CDR2 are SGHNT and YENEEA. Original processing notes: For nucleated cells, counts were estimated from reference gene primer amplification. Some clones are missing from TCRdb's copy, which holds only in-frame ones; the method was immunoSEQ multiplex PCR. The DNA was the basis for D and trimming; V, J and clone size are from that table. The table includes some 54,000 clones, approximately 83% detected once. The sequencing input was peripheral blood. The V gene is TRBV11-3, the J gene TRBJ2-5, with 8 bases fitting TRBD2. This receptor was identified in an older man with active COVID-19. CDR3 protein: CASSSRGEGETQYF. The CDR3 coding sequence is TGTGCCAGCAGCTCGCGGGGGGAGGGCGAGACCCAGTACTTC.